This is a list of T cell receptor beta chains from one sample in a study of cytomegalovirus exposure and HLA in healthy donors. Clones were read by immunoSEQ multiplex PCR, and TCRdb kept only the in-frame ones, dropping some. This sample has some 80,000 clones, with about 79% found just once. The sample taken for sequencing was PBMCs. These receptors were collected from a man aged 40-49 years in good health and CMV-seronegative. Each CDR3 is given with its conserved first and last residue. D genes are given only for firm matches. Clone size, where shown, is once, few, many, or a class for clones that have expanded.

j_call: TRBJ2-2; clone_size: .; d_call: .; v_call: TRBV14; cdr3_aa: CASSQDVGRYGELFF; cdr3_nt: TGTGCCAGCAGCCAAGACGTGGGGCGTTACGGGGAGCTGTTTTTT
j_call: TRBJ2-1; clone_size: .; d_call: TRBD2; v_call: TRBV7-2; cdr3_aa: CASSLGTSAEQFF; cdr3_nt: TGTGCCAGCAGCCTCGGGACTAGCGCTGAGCAGTTCTTC
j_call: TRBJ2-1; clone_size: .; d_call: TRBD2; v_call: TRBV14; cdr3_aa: CASRRTSGSYNEQFF; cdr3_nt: TGTGCCAGCAGGCGGACTAGCGGGAGCTACAATGAGCAGTTCTTC
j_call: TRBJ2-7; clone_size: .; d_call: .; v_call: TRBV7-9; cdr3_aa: CASSPGPTAAGHEQYF; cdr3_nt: TGTGCCAGCAGCCCAGGACCGACGGCGGCAGGGCACGAGCAGTACTTC
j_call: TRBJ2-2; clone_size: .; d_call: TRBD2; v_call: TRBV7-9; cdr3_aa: CASSPLAEANTGELFF; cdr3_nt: TGTGCCAGCAGCCCACTAGCGGAAGCGAACACCGGGGAGCTGTTTTTT
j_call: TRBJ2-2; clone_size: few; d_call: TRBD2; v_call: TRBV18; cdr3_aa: CASSPSTSGRLGELFF; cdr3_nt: TGTGCCAGCTCACCATCAACTAGCGGGAGGCTCGGGGAGCTGTTTTTT
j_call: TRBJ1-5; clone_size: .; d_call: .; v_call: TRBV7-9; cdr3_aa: CASSLLTENQPQHF; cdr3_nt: TGTGCCAGCAGCTTACTGACAGAGAATCAGCCCCAGCATTTT
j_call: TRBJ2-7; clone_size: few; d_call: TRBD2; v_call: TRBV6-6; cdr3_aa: CASSYQTSGNAEQYF; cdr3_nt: TGTGCCAGCAGTTACCAGACTAGCGGGAACGCCGAGCAGTACTTC
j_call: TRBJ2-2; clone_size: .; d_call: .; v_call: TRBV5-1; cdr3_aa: CASSLGGGNTGELFF; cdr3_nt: TGCGCCAGCAGCTTGGGAGGGGGGAACACCGGGGAGCTGTTTTTT
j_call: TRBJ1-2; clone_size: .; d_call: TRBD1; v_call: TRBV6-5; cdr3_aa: CASSLWTGALYGYTF; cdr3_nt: TGTGCCAGCAGTTTATGGACAGGAGCCCTTTATGGCTACACCTTC
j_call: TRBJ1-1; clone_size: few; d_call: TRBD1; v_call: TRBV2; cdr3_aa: CASLWTGATEAFF; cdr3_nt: TGTGCCAGCCTTTGGACAGGGGCTACTGAAGCTTTCTTT
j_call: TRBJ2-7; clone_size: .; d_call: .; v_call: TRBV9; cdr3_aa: CASSVGQGHEQYF; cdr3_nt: TGTGCCAGCAGCGTAGGCCAGGGCCACGAGCAGTACTTC
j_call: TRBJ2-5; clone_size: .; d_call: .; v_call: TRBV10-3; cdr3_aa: CAISDTSGKETQYF; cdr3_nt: TGTGCCATCAGTGATACTTCGGGGAAAGAGACCCAGTACTTC
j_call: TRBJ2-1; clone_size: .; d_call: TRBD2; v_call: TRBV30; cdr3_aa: CAWGRGTSVNEQFF; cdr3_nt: TGTGCCTGGGGAAGGGGGACTAGCGTTAATGAGCAGTTCTTC
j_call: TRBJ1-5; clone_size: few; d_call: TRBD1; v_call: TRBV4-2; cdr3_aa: CASSQDEGGTQPQHF; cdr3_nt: TGTGCCAGCAGCCAAGATGAAGGGGGCACTCAGCCCCAGCATTTT
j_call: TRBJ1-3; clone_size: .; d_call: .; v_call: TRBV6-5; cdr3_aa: CASSSAQGSSGNTIYF; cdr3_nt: TGTGCCAGCAGTTCCGCTCAGGGTTCCTCTGGAAACACCATATATTTT